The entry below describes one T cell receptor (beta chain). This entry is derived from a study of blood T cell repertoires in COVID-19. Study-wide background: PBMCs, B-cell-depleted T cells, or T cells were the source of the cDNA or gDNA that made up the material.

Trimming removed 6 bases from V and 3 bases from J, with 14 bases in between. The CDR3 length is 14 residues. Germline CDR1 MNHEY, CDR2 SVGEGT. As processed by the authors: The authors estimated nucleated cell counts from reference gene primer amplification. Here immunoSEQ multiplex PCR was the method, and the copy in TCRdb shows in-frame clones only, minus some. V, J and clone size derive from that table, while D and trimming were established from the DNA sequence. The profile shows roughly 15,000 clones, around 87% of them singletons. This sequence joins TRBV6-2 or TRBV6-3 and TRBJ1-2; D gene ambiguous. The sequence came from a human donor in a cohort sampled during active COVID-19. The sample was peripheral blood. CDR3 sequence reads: CASSRASSDYGYTF. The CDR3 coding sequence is TGTGCCAGCAGCCGGGCGAGTTCGGACTATGGCTACACCTTC.